This T cell receptor (beta chain) was observed in a study of human T cells and chemical hapten exposure. Sample time point: patch test 1, 2 weeks after DPC sensitization. Treatment meaning: therapeutic diphenylcyclopropenone sensitization with weekly scalp DPC. At least ten counts were recorded for this clonotype. TCRdb used MiXCR to reprocess the RACE reads, holding one entry per CDR3 protein. The sample includes about 110,000 distinct CDR3 sequences, approximately 10% of them seen just once. Material: whole blood, obtained in connection with sensitization to the hapten diphenylcyclopropenone (DPC). The receptor was isolated from a woman aged 40 to 50 with alopecia areata. Some clones in this sample may be carry-over from other donors' samples.

In DNA form, the CDR3 reads TGTGCCAGCCGCTCTGGAAACACCATATATTTT. Amino acids: CASRSGNTIYF. The rearrangement joins TRBV9 to TRBJ1-3; D is unclear. Germline CDR1 and CDR2: SGDLS and YYNGEE. With 7 bases removed from V and 0 bases from J, the gap between germline ends came to 2 bases. CDR3 size: 11 residues.